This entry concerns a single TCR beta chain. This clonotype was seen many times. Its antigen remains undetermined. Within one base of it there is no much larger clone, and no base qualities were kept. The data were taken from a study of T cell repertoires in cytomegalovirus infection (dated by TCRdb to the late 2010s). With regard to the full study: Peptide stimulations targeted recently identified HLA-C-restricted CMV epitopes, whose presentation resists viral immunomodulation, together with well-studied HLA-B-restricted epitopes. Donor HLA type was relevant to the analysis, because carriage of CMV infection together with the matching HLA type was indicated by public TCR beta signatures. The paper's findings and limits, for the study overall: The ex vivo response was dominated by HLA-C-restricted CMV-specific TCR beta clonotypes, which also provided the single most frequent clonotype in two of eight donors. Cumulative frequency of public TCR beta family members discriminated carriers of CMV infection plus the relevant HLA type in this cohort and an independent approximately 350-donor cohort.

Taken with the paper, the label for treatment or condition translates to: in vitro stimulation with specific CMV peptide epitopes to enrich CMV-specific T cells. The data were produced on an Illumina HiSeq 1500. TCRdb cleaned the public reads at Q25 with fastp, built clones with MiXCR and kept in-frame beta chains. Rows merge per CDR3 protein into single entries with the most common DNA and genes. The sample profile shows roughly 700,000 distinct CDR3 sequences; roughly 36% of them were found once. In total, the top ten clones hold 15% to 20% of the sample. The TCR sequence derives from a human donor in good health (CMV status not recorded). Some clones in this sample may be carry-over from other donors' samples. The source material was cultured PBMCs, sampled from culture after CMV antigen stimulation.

The sequenced DNA: TGTGCCAGCAGCTTTAGCCCGCAGAGCACAGATACGCAGTATTTT. Protein translation: CASSFSPQSTDTQYF. The rearrangement joined TRBV7-2 to TRBJ2-3, with the D segment identity uncertain. The germline V gene specifies SGHTA as CDR1 and FQGNSA as CDR2. The CDR3 starts with the cysteine, ends with the phenylalanine, and has 15 residues. CDR3 DNA only is kept here, 45 bases in frame from base 1. Trimming takes 3 bases from V and 0 bases from J, and the germline ends sit 10 bases apart.